This T cell receptor beta chain was captured in a study of shared clonotypes between healthy human individuals (dated by TCRdb to 2019 to 2021). Context from the whole study: A few men and two women, aged 18 to 49 years, made up the cohort. For each donor, three plates each were used for CD4 naive and CD4 memory, two plates were used for CD8 naive, and one plate was used for CD8 memory. To estimate repertoire size and how much clonotypes are shared between individuals, the study performed deep sequencing of blood TCR repertoires from a few healthy adults. To increase sequencing depth and limit assay-specific biases, TCR repertoire library preparation and sequencing were carried out by different laboratories using diverse techniques. Leukapheresis yielded between about 0.85 and 9.5 billion PBMCs per donor. What the work shows at the level of the full study, not this receptor alone: Sampling was restricted to blood, and TCR repertoires in tissues likely differ from the TCR repertoires found in blood. Incomplete sequencing was indicated by rarefaction of sorted-subset datasets, despite the large sequencing depth. Compared with non-shared clonotypes, the clonotypes found in all four sorted-subset donors had higher generation probabilities. Because the study included a small number of donors, the genetic and exposure-history diversity represented was limited. When several donors were compared, the shared fraction of clonotypes was about 5.2% for naive CD4, approximately 3.5% for naive CD8, roughly 2.5% for memory CD4, and approximately 0.4% for memory CD8. Pairwise subsampling led to the expectation that sequencing depth would affect the degree of clonotype sharing among donors. Estimated clonotype richness was generally larger for naive than for memory subsets.

TCR CDR3 regions were amplified from genomic DNA by multiplex PCR using the deep immunoSEQ assay. For each cell subset, the extracted genomic DNA was distributed evenly across all wells of several immunoSEQ 96-well plates, and each plate served as one replicate. Each replicate PCR for sorted subsets received about 0.2 ug genomic DNA, equal to 28,000 or so T cell genomes. Purified libraries were measured with a Qubit 3.0 fluorometer, size-checked on a Bioanalyzer 2100, and measured again with the KAPA Library Quantification kit. Every immunoSEQ 96-well plate was sequenced on a separate single-read 150-cycle Illumina NextSeq 550 flow cell. The paper's processing steps were these. Because the immunoSEQ output held only junctional sequences and lacked quality scores, the filtering could not match the filtering applied to full-length reads. Sequences were annotated with PyIR, a Python wrapper for IgBLAST v1.9, and V/J genes and CDR3 were assigned using IMGT germline references. Any read was removed if the V/J assignment was weak (E-value above 1e-6), the CDR3 was missing, or the read contained stop codons, out-of-frame junctions, or ambiguous translated residues. V3J clonotypes were defined as sequences sharing the same inferred V gene, J gene, and CDR3 amino acid sequence. Percentage overlap between repertoires was calculated by dividing the number of shared unique clonotypes by the size of the smaller repertoire. Richness of each repertoire was evaluated using RTK rarefaction, the Chao1 estimator, and Recon v2.1 estimates of unobserved clonotypes. OLGA was used to compute generation probabilities for all TCRbeta clonotypes that the gDNA method yielded from several donors. The table comes from immuneACCESS by way of TCRdb, which keeps in-frame sequences with V and J called. Part of the clones is missing from these tables; in studies checked, under half for an unresolved V gene and the rest for unknown reasons. V, J and clone size derive from that table, while D and trimming were established from the DNA sequence. The sample data list 2 million to 2.5 million clones, and about 95% of these were observed just once. Of the sample, more than 0.95% is held by the ten largest clones.

For the CD8 naive samples, CD45RO-negative cells were positively selected for CCR7, yielding a CD45RA+CCR7+ population from which TemRA cells were excluded. Donors were healthy HIV-negative adults with no recently reported acute infections or vaccinations. Every donor was a Caucasian adult living in Nashville, Tennessee, USA. After blood collection by leukapheresis, PBMCs were isolated using Ficoll-Histopaque density gradient centrifugation and then cryopreserved in the vapor phase of liquid nitrogen. Analytical flow cytometry was used to check the purity and quantity of every magnetically sorted T cell population. From each sorted fraction, genomic DNA was isolated and quantified by UV absorbance on a Nanodrop 2000c. On this clone: Its specific antigen is unknown. Base-call qualities are not available, and no considerably larger clone is one nucleotide away.

After removal of 5 bases from V and 2 bases from J, the junction retains 8 bases not matched to a gene. The CDR3 covers 15 residues, taking in both the cysteine and the phenylalanine. The sequence is cut down to CDR3 DNA, 45 bases in frame from base 1. Looking up the germline V gene yields CDR1 MNHEY and CDR2 SVGAGI. The sequenced sample was naive CD8+ T cells sorted from blood. What this sample's cell subset or site label stands for: CD45RA+CCR7+. The V and J segments used are TRBV6-5 and TRBJ2-5, and 7 junctional nucleotides match TRBD2. The source of this sequence is a man aged 18 to 29 in good health. Read as DNA, the sequence is TGTGCCAGCAGTCGGGGGGAGTCCATACAAGAGACCCAGTACTTC. This yields the protein CASSRGESIQETQYF.